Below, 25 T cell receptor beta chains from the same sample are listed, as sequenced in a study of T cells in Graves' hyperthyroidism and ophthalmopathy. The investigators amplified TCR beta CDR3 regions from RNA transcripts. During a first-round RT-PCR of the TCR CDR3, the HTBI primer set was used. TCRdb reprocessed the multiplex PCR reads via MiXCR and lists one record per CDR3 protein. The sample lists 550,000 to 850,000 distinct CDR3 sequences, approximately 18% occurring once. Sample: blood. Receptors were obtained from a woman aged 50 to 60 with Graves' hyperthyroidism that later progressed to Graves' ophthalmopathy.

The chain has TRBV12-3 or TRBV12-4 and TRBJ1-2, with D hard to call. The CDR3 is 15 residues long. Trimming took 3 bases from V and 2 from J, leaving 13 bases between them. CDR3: CASSFGRQKNYGYTF. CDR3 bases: TGTGCCAGCAGTTTTGGACGCCAGAAGAACTATGGCTACACCTTC.

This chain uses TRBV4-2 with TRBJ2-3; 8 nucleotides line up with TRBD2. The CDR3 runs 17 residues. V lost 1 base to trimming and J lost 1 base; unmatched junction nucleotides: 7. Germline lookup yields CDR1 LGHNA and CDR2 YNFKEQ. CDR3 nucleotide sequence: TGTGCCAGCAGCCAAGGCGAGCAACTAGCGGGCACAGATACGCAGTATTTT. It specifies CASSQGEQLAGTDTQYF.

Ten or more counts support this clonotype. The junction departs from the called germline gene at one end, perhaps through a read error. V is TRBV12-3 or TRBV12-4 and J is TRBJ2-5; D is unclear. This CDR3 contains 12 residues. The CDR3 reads CASSLGPETQYF. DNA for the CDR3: TGTGCCAGCAGCTTAGGCCCAGAGACCCAGTACTTC.

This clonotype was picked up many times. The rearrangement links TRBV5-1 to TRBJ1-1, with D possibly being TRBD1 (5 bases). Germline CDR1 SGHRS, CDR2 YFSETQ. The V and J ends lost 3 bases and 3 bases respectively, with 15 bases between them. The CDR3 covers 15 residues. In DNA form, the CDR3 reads TGCGCCAGCAGCTGGGACGCCGGTAGGGACACTGAAGCTTTCTTT. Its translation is CASSWDAGRDTEAFF.

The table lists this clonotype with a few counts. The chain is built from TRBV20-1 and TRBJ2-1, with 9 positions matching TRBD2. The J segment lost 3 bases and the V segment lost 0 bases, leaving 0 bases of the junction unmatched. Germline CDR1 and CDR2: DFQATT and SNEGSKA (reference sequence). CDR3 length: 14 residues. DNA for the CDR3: TGCAGTGCTAGAGATAGCGGGGGCTACAATGAGCAGTTCTTC. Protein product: CSARDSGGYNEQFF.

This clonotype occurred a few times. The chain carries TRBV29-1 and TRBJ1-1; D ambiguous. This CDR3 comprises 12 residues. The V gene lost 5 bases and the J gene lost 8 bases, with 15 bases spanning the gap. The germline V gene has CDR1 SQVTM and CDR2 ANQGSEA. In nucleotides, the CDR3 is TGCAGCGTTTTCAGACATGGGAGAGAAGCTTTCTTT. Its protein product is CSVFRHGREAFF.

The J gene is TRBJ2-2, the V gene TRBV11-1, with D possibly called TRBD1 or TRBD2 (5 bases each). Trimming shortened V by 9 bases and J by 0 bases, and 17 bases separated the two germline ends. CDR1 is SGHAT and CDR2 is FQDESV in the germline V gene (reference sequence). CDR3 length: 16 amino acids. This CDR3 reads CASLASGTANTGELFF. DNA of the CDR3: TGTGCCAGTTTAGCCTCCGGGACGGCGAACACCGGGGAGCTGTTTTTT.

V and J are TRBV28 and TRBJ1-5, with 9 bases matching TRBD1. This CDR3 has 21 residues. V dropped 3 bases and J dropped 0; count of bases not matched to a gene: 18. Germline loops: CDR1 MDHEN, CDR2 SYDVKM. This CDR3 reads CASSFPRTGDRGRRSNQPQHF. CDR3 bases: TGTGCCAGCAGTTTCCCCCGGACAGGGGATAGAGGACGCCGTAGCAATCAGCCCCAGCATTTT.

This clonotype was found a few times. CDR3 in amino acids: CASSYSTQGDGYTF. As DNA, the CDR3 is TGTGCCAGCAGTTACTCGACACAGGGTGATGGCTACACCTTC. This rearrangement joins TRBV6-5 to TRBJ1-2; D may be TRBD1 (6 bases). Germline V lookup: CDR1 MNHEY, CDR2 SVGAGI. The V end lost 0 bases, the J end lost 6 bases, and 11 bases lay between the germline ends. The CDR3 loop spans 14 amino acids.

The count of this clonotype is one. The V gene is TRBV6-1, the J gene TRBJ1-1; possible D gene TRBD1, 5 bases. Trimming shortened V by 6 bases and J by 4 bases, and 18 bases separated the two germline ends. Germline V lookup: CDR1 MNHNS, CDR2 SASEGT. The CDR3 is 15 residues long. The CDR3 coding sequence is TGTGCCAGCAGGCCAATCAGGGACGTGAGCACTGAAGCTTTCTTT. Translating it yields CASRPIRDVSTEAFF.

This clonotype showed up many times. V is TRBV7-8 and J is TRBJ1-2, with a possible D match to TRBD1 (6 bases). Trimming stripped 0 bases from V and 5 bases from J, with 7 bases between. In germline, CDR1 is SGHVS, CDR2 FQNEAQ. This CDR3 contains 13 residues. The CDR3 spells CASSLAQGYGYTF. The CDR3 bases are TGTGCCAGCAGCTTAGCCCAGGGGTATGGCTACACCTTC.

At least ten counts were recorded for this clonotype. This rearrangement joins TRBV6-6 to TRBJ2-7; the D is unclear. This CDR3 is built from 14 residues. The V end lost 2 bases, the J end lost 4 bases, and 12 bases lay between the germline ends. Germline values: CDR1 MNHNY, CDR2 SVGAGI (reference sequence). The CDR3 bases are TGTGCCAGCAGTTACAAAGGGTTTCGGTACGAGCAGTACTTC. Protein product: CASSYKGFRYEQYF.

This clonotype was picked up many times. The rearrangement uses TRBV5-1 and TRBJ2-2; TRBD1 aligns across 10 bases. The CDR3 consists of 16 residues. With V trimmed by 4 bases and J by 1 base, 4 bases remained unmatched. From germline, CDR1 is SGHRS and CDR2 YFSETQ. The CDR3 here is CASSQTGGRNTGELFF. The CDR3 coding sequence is TGCGCCAGCAGCCAGACAGGGGGCAGGAACACCGGGGAGCTGTTTTTT.

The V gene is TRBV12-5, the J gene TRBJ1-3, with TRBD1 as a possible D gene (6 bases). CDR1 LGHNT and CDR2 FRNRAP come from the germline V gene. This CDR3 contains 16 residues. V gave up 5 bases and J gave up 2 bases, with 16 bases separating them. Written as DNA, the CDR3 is TGTGCTAGTGGTACACAGGGAATCGGTCCTGGAAACACCATATATTTT. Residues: CASGTQGIGPGNTIYF.

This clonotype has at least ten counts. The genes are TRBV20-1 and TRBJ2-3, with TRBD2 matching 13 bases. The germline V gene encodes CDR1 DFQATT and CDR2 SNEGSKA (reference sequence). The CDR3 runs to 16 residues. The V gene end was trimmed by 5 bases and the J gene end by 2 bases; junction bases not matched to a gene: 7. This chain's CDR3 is CSAARGLAGTTDTQYF. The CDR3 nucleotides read TGCAGTGCTGCCCGGGGACTAGCGGGGACCACAGATACGCAGTATTTT.

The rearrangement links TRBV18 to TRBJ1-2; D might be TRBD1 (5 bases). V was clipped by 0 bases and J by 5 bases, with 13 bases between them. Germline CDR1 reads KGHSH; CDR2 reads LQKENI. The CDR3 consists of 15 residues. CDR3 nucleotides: TGTGCCAGCTCACCACCGGAGAATTCAGGGTATGGCTACACCTTC. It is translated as CASSPPENSGYGYTF.

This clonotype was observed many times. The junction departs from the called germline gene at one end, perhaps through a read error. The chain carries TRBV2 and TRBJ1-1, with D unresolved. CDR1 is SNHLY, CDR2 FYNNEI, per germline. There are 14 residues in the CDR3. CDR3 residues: CASSEADLNTEASF. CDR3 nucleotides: TGTGCCAGCAGTGAAGCAGACCTGAACACTGAAGCTTCCTTT.

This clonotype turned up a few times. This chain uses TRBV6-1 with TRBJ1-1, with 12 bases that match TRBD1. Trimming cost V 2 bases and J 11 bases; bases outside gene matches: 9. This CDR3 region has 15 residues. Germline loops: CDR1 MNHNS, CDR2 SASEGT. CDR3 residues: CASSEPGTGGRSAFF. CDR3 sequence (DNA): TGTGCCAGCAGTGAACCTGGGACAGGGGGCCGGAGTGCTTTCTTT.

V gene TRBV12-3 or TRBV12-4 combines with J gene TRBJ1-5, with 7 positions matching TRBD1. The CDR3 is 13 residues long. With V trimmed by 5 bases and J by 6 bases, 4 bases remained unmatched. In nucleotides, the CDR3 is TGTGCCAGCAGTCCCGACAGGGCTCAGCCCCAGCATTTT. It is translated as CASSPDRAQPQHF.

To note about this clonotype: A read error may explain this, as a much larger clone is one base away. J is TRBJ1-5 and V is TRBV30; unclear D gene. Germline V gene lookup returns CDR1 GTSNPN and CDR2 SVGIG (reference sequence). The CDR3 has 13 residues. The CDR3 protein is CAWRNSPNQPRHF. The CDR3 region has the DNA TGTGCCTGGAGGAATTCCCCCAATCAGCCCCGGCATTTT.

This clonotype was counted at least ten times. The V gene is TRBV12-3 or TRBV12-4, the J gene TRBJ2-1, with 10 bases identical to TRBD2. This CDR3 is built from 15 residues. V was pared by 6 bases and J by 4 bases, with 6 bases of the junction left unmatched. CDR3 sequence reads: CASRPVAGGYNEQFF. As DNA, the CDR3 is TGTGCCAGCAGGCCCGTAGCGGGGGGTTACAATGAGCAGTTCTTC.

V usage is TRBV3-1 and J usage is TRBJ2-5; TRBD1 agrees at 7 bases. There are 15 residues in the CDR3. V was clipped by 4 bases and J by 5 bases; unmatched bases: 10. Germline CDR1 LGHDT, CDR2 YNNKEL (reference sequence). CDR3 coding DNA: TGTGCCAGCAGCCTCACGGGACAGCCGAAGGAGACCCAGTACTTC. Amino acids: CASSLTGQPKETQYF.

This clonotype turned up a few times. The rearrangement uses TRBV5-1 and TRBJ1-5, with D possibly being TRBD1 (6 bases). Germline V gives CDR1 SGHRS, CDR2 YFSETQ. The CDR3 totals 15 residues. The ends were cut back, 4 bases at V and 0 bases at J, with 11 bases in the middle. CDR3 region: CASSRNRDSNQPQHF. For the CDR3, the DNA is TGCGCCAGCAGCAGGAACAGGGATAGCAATCAGCCCCAGCATTTT.

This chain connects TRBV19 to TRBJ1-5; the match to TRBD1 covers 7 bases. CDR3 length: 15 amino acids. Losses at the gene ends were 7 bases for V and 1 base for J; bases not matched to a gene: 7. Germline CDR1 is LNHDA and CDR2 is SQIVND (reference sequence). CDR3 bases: TGTGCCAGTACCCCGGCGACAGGGAGCAATCAGCCCCAGCATTTT. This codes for CASTPATGSNQPQHF.

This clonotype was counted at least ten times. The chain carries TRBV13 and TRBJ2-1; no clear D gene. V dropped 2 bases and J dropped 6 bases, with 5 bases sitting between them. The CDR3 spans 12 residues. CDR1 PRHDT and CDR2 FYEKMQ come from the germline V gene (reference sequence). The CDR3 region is CASSLSANEQFF. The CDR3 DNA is TGTGCCAGCAGCTTATCTGCCAATGAGCAGTTCTTC. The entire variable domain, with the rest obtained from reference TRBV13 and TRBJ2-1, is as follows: AAGVIQSPRHLIKEKRETATLKCYPIPRHDTVYWYQQGPGQDPQFLISFYEKMQSDKGSIPDRFSAQQFSDYHSELNMSSLELGDSALYFCASSLSANEQFFGPGTRLTVL.